A single sample is the source of the 32 T cell receptor beta chains below, sequenced in a study of shared clonotypes between healthy human individuals. Clones were read by immunoSEQ multiplex PCR, and TCRdb kept only the in-frame ones, dropping some. The sample has roughly 2.5 million clones, more than 80% seen once. The specimen sequenced was naive CD4+ T cells sorted from blood. The subset denotes: CD45RA+ positively selected. Receptor source: a man between 18 and 35 years old in good health.

The V call is TRBV5-1, the J call TRBJ2-7; D is uncertain. This CDR3 spans 15 amino acids. Trimming took off 4 bases at V and 1 base at J, with 15 bases between the two ends. Looked up from germline, CDR1 is SGHRS and CDR2 is YFSETQ. The CDR3 spells CASSHGHSESYEQYF. DNA of the CDR3: TGCGCCAGCAGCCACGGCCACAGCGAATCCTACGAGCAGTACTTC. Supplemented by reference TRBV5-1 and TRBJ2-7, the full variable domain reads KAGVTQTPRYLIKTRGQQVTLSCSPISGHRSVSWYQQTPGQGLQFLFEYFSETQRNKGNFPGRFSGRQFSNSRSEMNVSTLELGDSALYLCASSHGHSESYEQYFGPGTRLTVT.

The chain combines TRBV7-9 with TRBJ2-1, with D maybe TRBD1 (5 bases). V gave up 1 base and J gave up 0 bases, with 13 bases separating them. This CDR3 spans 17 amino acids. Germline V CDR1 and CDR2: SEHNR, FQNEAQ (reference sequence). DNA of the CDR3: TGTGCCAGCAGCTTAGGTTCCGGACATAGCTCCTACAATGAGCAGTTCTTC. It translates to CASSLGSGHSSYNEQFF.

This chain joins TRBV28 and TRBJ1-2; TRBD1 agrees at 7 bases. This CDR3 is 14 amino acids long. V lost 10 bases and J lost 7; bases outside the gene matches: 15. The V gene's germline CDR1 is MDHEN and CDR2 SYDVKM. CDR3 loop: CANPHRGRYCGYTF. CDR3 bases: TGTGCCAACCCTCACAGGGGCCGCTACTGTGGCTACACCTTC.

In regard to this clone: This specimen includes other DNA sequences encoding the same CDR3. V usage is TRBV7-2 and J usage is TRBJ1-1; D gene uncertain. CDR1 is SGHTA and CDR2 is FQGNSA in the germline V gene. The CDR3 is made up of 12 amino acids. The V and J ends lost 1 base and 7 bases respectively, with 7 bases between them. CDR3 region: CASSLVGSEAFF. In DNA, the CDR3 is TGTGCCAGCAGCTTAGTGGGCAGTGAAGCTTTCTTT.

The chain combines TRBV5-1 with TRBJ2-1; 8 bases match TRBD2. V dropped 3 bases and J dropped 5; count of bases not matched to a gene: 4. Germline V gene sequence: CDR1 SGHRS, CDR2 YFSETQ. The CDR3 has 14 amino acids. CDR3 protein: CASSYGLAHNEQFF. The CDR3 DNA sequence: TGCGCCAGCAGCTATGGACTAGCCCACAATGAGCAGTTCTTC.

About this clone itself: Different DNA sequences within this sample yield the same CDR3. V usage is TRBV6-5 and J usage is TRBJ2-7; D could derive from TRBD1 or TRBD2 (5 bases each). Germline-derived CDR1 and CDR2 are MNHEY and SVGAGI. The CDR3 totals 14 residues. V shed 4 bases and J shed 2 bases, with 12 bases lying between them. The CDR3 DNA reads TGTGCCAGCAGTTCCTGGGACGGGACCTACGAGCAGTACTTC. It translates to CASSSWDGTYEQYF.

V usage is TRBV5-4 and J usage is TRBJ2-2, with 7 bases that match TRBD2. Per the germline V gene, CDR1 is SGHNT and CDR2 is YYREEE (reference sequence). With V trimmed by 4 bases and J by 6 bases, 9 bases remained unmatched. The CDR3 spans 15 residues. This CDR3 is CASSPGGFGAGELFF. CDR3 DNA sequence: TGTGCCAGCAGCCCCGGGGGGTTTGGCGCCGGGGAGCTGTTTTTT. The full variable domain, in which reference TRBV5-4 and TRBJ2-2 provide the parts outside the CDR3, is ETGVTQSPTHLIKTRGQQVTLRCSSQSGHNTVSWYQQALGQGPQFIFQYYREEENGRGNFPPRFSGLQFPNYSSELNVNALELDDSALYLCASSPGGFGAGELFFGEGSRLTVL.

The sample holds one count of this clone. The chain recombines TRBV7-9 with TRBJ1-1; no reliable D call. V was shortened by 1 base and J by 1 base, with 7 bases between the two germline ends. This CDR3 has 14 residues. The germline CDR1 and CDR2 sequences are SEHNR and FQNEAQ (reference sequence). The CDR3 protein is CASSLDPGNTEAFF. In DNA form, the CDR3 reads TGTGCCAGCAGCTTAGATCCGGGGAACACTGAAGCTTTCTTT. The full variable domain, rest sourced from reference TRBV7-9 and TRBJ1-1, is DTGVSQNPRHKITKRGQNVTFRCDPISEHNRLYWYRQTLGQGPEFLTYFQNEAQLEKSRLLSDRFSAERPKGSFSTLEIQRTEQGDSAMYLCASSLDPGNTEAFFGQGTRLTVV.

The rearrangement uses TRBV7-2 and TRBJ1-1; tentatively, D is TRBD1 (6 bases). CDR1 is SGHTA, CDR2 FQGNSA, per germline. The CDR3 has 22 residues. Trimming pared 0 bases from V and 0 bases from J, leaving 29 bases between. The CDR3 loop is CASSLAWWGQAGRLKMNTEAFF. In DNA form, the CDR3 reads TGTGCCAGCAGCTTAGCTTGGTGGGGGCAGGCGGGGCGTTTGAAAATGAACACTGAAGCTTTCTTT.

The chain has TRBV6-5 and TRBJ1-1; weak D call: TRBD1 (6 bases). CDR3 length: 15 residues. Germline V gives CDR1 MNHEY, CDR2 SVGAGI. Trimming stripped 0 bases from V and 1 base from J, with 9 bases between. The CDR3 region is CASSYSWTANTEAFF. The CDR3 DNA reads TGTGCCAGCAGTTACTCCTGGACAGCGAACACTGAAGCTTTCTTT.

The CDR3 DNA follows: TGTGCCAGCGGCCAGACAGGGGACTCCTACGAGCAGTACTTC. It is translated as CASGQTGDSYEQYF. The chain recombines TRBV7-3 with TRBJ2-7; TRBD1 matches at 8 bases. This CDR3 spans 14 amino acids. Germline-derived CDR1 and CDR2 are SGHTA and FQGTGA. With V trimmed by 8 bases and J by 0 bases, 6 bases remained unmatched.

The chain combines TRBV10-2 with TRBJ2-2, with TRBD1 matching 10 bases. V was clipped by 4 bases and J by 5 bases; unmatched bases: 1. CDR3 size: 14 residues. Germline V gene sequence: CDR1 WSHSY, CDR2 SAAADI. In DNA, the CDR3 is TGCGCCAGCAGTGGGACAGGGGGAACCGGGGAGCTGTTTTTT. Amino acid sequence: CASSGTGGTGELFF.

CDR3 DNA sequence: TGTGCCAGCAGCTTAGCCCGGACAGGGGTGGATCAGCCCCAGCATTTT. Encoded protein: CASSLARTGVDQPQHF. The chain combines TRBV7-9 with TRBJ1-5, with 9 bases fitting TRBD1. Germline values: CDR1 SEHNR, CDR2 FQNEAQ (reference sequence). The CDR3 extends over 16 amino acids. J lost 5 bases, V lost 0 bases, and 5 bases had no gene match.

The V gene is TRBV25-1, the J gene TRBJ2-2, with D possibly TRBD1 on 6 matching bases. Trimming stripped 4 bases from V and 0 bases from J, with 15 bases between. The CDR3 totals 17 residues. Germline CDR1 MGHDK, CDR2 SYGVNS. CDR3 coding DNA: TGTGCCAGCAGTGGTATCGGGACACCTACGAACACCGGGGAGCTGTTTTTT. Translation: CASSGIGTPTNTGELFF.

V usage is TRBV11-2 and J usage is TRBJ2-2; TRBD2 matches 8 bases. V lost 5 bases and J lost 5; bases outside the gene matches: 10. The CDR3 sequence is 16 residues long. Germline CDR1 reads SGHAT; CDR2 reads FQNNGV. The CDR3, as DNA: TGTGCCAGCAGCCCCGGGAGGACTAGCAGGACCGGGGAGCTGTTTTTT. It encodes CASSPGRTSRTGELFF. The full variable domain, its missing parts supplied by reference TRBV11-2 and TRBJ2-2, is EAGVAQSPRYKIIEKRQSVAFWCNPISGHATLYWYQQILGQGPKLLIQFQNNGVVDDSQLPKDRFSAERLKGVDSTLKIQPAKLEDSAVYLCASSPGRTSRTGELFFGEGSRLTVL.

The CDR3 DNA reads as TGCGCCAGCAGCCAAGTTATCGGACACACCGGGGAGCTGTTTTTT. Protein sequence: CASSQVIGHTGELFF. The chain joins TRBV4-1 to TRBJ2-2, with D uncertain. Germline V gene sequence: CDR1 MGHRA, CDR2 YSYEKL. CDR3 length: 15 residues. The ends were cut back, 1 base at V and 3 bases at J, with 9 bases in the middle.

V gene TRBV19 combines with J gene TRBJ1-5; no reliable D call. This CDR3 region has 15 residues. Germline CDR1 LNHDA, CDR2 SQIVND (reference sequence). The ends were cut back, 7 bases at V and 0 bases at J, with 13 bases in the middle. The CDR3, as DNA: TGTGCCAGTAACTCTAACCGCCTTAGCAATCAGCCCCAGCATTTT. Protein: CASNSNRLSNQPQHF.

As to this clone: The same CDR3 also results from other DNA sequences found in this sample. V is TRBV18 and J is TRBJ1-5, with D unclear. The V end was cut by 1 base, the J end by 4 bases, with 8 bases between. Germline CDR1 is KGHSH and CDR2 is LQKENI. There are 14 residues in the CDR3. The CDR3 region is CASSPQGGNQPQHF. The DNA for the CDR3 is TGTGCCAGCTCACCACAGGGAGGGAATCAGCCCCAGCATTTT.

The chain couples TRBV6-1 to TRBJ2-3; no definite D call. V dropped 9 bases and J dropped 2 bases, with 15 bases sitting between them. CDR1 is MNHNS and CDR2 is SASEGT in the germline V gene. CDR3 length equals 14 residues. The CDR3: CASERTYNTDTQYF. The CDR3 DNA is TGTGCCAGTGAACGGACCTATAACACAGATACGCAGTATTTT.

The table lists this clone with a count of one. This chain connects TRBV11-3 to TRBJ2-3; 9 nucleotides match TRBD2. Trimming took 1 base from V and 0 from J; bases not matched to a gene: 8. This CDR3 has 18 amino acids. Germline CDR1 SGHNT, CDR2 YENEEA. CDR3 DNA sequence: TGTGCCAGCAGCTTAGCCCCCTGGCTAGCGGGGAGCACAGATACGCAGTATTTT. Its translation: CASSLAPWLAGSTDTQYF. The variable domain in full, completed from reference TRBV11-3 and TRBJ2-3, reads EAGVVQSPRYKIIEKKQPVAFWCNPISGHNTLYWYLQNLGQGPELLIRYENEEAVDDSQLPKDRFSAERLKGVDSTLKIQPAELGDSAVYLCASSLAPWLAGSTDTQYFGPGTRLTVL.

A single count supports this clone. The rearrangement joins TRBV19 to TRBJ2-7; D possibly matches TRBD1 or TRBD2 (6 bases each). V was shortened by 5 bases and J by 0 bases, with 14 bases between the two germline ends. In germline, CDR1 is LNHDA, CDR2 SQIVND (reference sequence). CDR3 length: 15 amino acids. The CDR3: CASSLGGPYSYEQYF. The CDR3 nucleotides read TGTGCCAGTAGTCTAGGGGGGCCATACTCCTACGAGCAGTACTTC.

The chain couples TRBV4-1 to TRBJ2-1; a possible D gene is TRBD2 (5 bases). V was cut by 0 bases and J by 6 bases, with 15 bases left in between. The CDR3 loop spans 16 amino acids. In germline, CDR1 is MGHRA, CDR2 YSYEKL. The CDR3 protein is CASSQDHTSVGNEQFF. CDR3 coding DNA: TGCGCCAGCAGCCAAGATCATACTAGTGTCGGCAATGAGCAGTTCTTC.

The rearrangement links TRBV18 to TRBJ2-5; the match to TRBD2 covers 13 bases. CDR1 and CDR2 (germline): KGHSH, LQKENI. The V and J ends lost 3 bases and 2 bases, in that order; junction bases with no gene match: 6. This CDR3 spans 17 amino acids. For the CDR3, the DNA is TGTGCCAGCTCACCTCGGACTAGCGGGGGCCCGCAAGAGACCCAGTACTTC. Translating gives CASSPRTSGGPQETQYF.

About this clone: The sample has other DNA sequences that encode this CDR3 too. V usage is TRBV7-2 and J usage is TRBJ1-4, with no clear D. V shed 5 bases and J shed 4 bases, with 5 bases lying between them. This CDR3 spans 12 amino acids. The germline V gene encodes CDR1 SGHTA and CDR2 FQGNSA. The CDR3 here is CASSQNNEKLFF. In nucleotides, the CDR3 is TGTGCCAGCAGCCAAAATAATGAAAAACTGTTTTTT.

The chain links TRBV2 to TRBJ2-7; D might be TRBD1 (5 bases). CDR1 is SNHLY, CDR2 FYNNEI, per germline. This CDR3 region has 13 residues. V was shortened by 3 bases and J by 4 bases, with 10 bases between the two germline ends. CDR3 nucleotides: TGTGCCAGCAGTGATCAGGGATGGTACGAGCAGTACTTC. This sequence encodes CASSDQGWYEQYF.

This chain joins TRBV15 and TRBJ1-5; 8 nucleotides align to TRBD1. The CDR3 runs to 17 residues. The J segment lost 0 bases and the V segment lost 4 bases, leaving 8 bases of the junction unmatched. The germline V gene encodes CDR1 LNHNV and CDR2 YYDKDF (reference sequence). The CDR3 bases are TGTGCCACCAGCATTGCTGGACAGGGCCGTAGCAATCAGCCCCAGCATTTT. Protein: CATSIAGQGRSNQPQHF. Based on the CDR3 plus reference TRBV15 and TRBJ1-5, the full variable domain is DAMVIQNPRYQVTQFGKPVTLSCSQTLNHNVMYWYQQKSSQAPKLLFHYYDKDFNNEADTPDNFQSRRPNTSFCFLDIRSPGLGDTAMYLCATSIAGQGRSNQPQHFGDGTRLSIL.

V and J are TRBV18 and TRBJ1-4; the match to TRBD1 covers 9 bases. The CDR3 extends over 18 amino acids. J lost 7 bases, V lost 3 bases, and 15 bases had no gene match. CDR1 is KGHSH, CDR2 LQKENI, per germline. The CDR3 sequence is CASSPILATTGGSEKLFF. CDR3 DNA: TGTGCCAGCTCACCCATCCTAGCAACGACAGGGGGAAGTGAAAAACTGTTTTTT.

The chain recombines TRBV21-1 with TRBJ2-7. TRBV21-1 is listed as a pseudogene. The CDR3 has 15 amino acids. CDR3 coding DNA: TGTGCCAGCAGCAAAGTAGAGGGGGGCATTGACGAGCAGTACTTC. Amino acid sequence: CASSKVEGGIDEQYF.

This sequence joins TRBV10-3 and TRBJ1-3; tentatively, D is TRBD1 (5 bases). The CDR3 loop spans 16 amino acids. Per germline, CDR1 ENHRY and CDR2 SYGVKD. Trimming cost V 0 bases and J 0 bases, with 9 bases left between them. CDR3 nucleotides: TGTGCCATCAGTGAGTCGGGGGGAAGCTCTGGAAACACCATATATTTT. Its protein is CAISESGGSSGNTIYF.

The count of this clone is one. This rearrangement joins TRBV7-2 to TRBJ2-7, with D unresolved. There are 12 residues in the CDR3. Trimming pared 4 bases from V and 3 bases from J, leaving 7 bases between. Germline CDR1 SGHTA, CDR2 FQGNSA. CDR3 in amino acids: CASSYAIYEQYF. CDR3 coding DNA: TGTGCCAGCAGCTACGCGATCTACGAGCAGTACTTC.

CDR3 sequence: CASSPLQPANYGYTF. Here the CDR3 DNA reads TGTGCCAGCAGCCCCCTGCAGCCGGCTAACTATGGCTACACCTTC. The J gene is TRBJ1-2, the V gene TRBV6-5; D uncertain. Trimming cost V 6 bases and J 0 bases, with 14 bases left between them. This CDR3 is 15 amino acids long. Germline values: CDR1 MNHEY, CDR2 SVGAGI.

V and J are TRBV4-1 and TRBJ1-2; TRBD1 is a possible D gene (5 bases). From germline, CDR1 is MGHRA and CDR2 YSYEKL. Trimming took 6 bases from V and 1 from J, leaving 15 bases between them. This CDR3 contains 15 residues. The chain's CDR3 is CASRQIGDRNYGYTF. The CDR3 coding sequence is TGCGCCAGCAGACAAATAGGGGATCGTAACTATGGCTACACCTTC.